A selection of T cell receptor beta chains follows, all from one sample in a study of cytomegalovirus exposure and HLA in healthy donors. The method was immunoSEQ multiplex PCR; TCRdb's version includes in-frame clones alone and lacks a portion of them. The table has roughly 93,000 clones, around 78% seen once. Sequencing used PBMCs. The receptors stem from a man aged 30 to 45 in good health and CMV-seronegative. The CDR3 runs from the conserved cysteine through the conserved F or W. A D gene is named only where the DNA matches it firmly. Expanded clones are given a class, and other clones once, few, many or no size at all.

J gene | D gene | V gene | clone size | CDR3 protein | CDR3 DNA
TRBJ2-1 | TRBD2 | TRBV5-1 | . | CASSLPRGGYNEQFF | TGCGCCAGCAGCCTGCCCCGGGGAGGGTACAATGAGCAGTTCTTC
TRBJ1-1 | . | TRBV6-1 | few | CASSLGVGTEAFF | TGTGCCAGCAGTCTAGGGGTAGGCACTGAAGCTTTCTTT
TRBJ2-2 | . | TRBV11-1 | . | CASSHKGGPPTGELFF | TGTGCCAGCAGCCACAAAGGGGGTCCGCCCACCGGGGAGCTGTTTTTT
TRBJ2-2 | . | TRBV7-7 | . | CASSLARLGEGELFF | TGTGCCAGCAGCTTAGCGAGACTAGGAGAAGGGGAGCTGTTTTTT
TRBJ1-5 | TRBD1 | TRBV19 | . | CASSIGTGISNQPQHF | TGTGCCAGTAGTATCGGGACAGGGATTAGCAATCAGCCCCAGCATTTT
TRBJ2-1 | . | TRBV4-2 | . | CASSQAGSSYNEQFF | TGTGCCAGCAGCCAAGCTGGCAGTTCCTACAATGAGCAGTTCTTC
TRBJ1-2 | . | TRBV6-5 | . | CASSPAGRGYTF | TGTGCCAGCAGCCCCGCGGGTCGCGGCTACACCTTC
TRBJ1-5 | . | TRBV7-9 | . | CASSFWGEPQHF | TGTGCCAGCAGCTTTTGGGGGGAGCCCCAGCATTTT
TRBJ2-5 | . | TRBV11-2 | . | CATTELRWETQYF | TGTGCCACAACCGAACTGAGATGGGAGACCCAGTACTTC
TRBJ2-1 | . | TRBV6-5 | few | CASSNYRDSKQFF | TGTGCCAGCAGCAATTACCGGGACTCAAAGCAGTTCTTC
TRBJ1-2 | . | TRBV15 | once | CATSRDLTGNYGYTF | TGTGCCACCAGCAGAGATTTAACAGGAAACTATGGCTACACCTTC
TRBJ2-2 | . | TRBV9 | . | CASSVRTENTGELFF | TGTGCCAGCAGCGTCCGGACTGAGAACACCGGGGAGCTGTTTTTT
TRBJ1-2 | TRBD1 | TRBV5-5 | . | CASRPGTGVYGYTF | TGTGCCAGCAGGCCTGGGACAGGGGTATATGGCTACACCTTC
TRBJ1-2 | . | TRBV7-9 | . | CASSLAGNGYTF | TGTGCCAGCAGCTTGGCAGGGAATGGCTACACCTTC
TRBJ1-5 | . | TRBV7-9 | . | CASSPGVGQPQHF | TGTGCCAGCAGCCCGGGTGTGGGTCAGCCCCAGCATTTT
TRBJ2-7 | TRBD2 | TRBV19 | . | CASSIEGTSQIYEQYF | TGTGCCAGTAGTATAGAGGGGACTAGCCAAATCTACGAGCAGTACTTC
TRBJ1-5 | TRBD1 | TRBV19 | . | CASSTHRGSNQPQHF | TGTGCCAGTAGTACCCACAGGGGTAGCAATCAGCCCCAGCATTTT
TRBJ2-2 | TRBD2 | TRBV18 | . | CASSPPSGGVTGELFF | TGTGCCAGCTCACCCCCTAGCGGGGGCGTCACCGGGGAGCTGTTTTTT
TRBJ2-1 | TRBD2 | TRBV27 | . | CASRMGLAGVFEQFF | TGTGCCAGCAGGATGGGACTAGCGGGAGTATTTGAGCAGTTCTTC
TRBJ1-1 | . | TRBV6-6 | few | CASSYEEGYTEAFF | TGTGCCAGCAGTTACGAGGAGGGGTATACTGAAGCTTTCTTT
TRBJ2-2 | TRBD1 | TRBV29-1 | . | CSVHRGTGELFF | TGCAGCGTCCACAGGGGCACCGGGGAGCTGTTTTTT
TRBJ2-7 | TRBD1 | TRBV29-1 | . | CSVRTGSSYEQYF | TGCAGCGTTAGGACAGGGAGCTCCTACGAGCAGTACTTC
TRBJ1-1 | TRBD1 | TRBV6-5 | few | CASSDRGRGEAFF | TGTGCCAGCAGTGACAGGGGGCGAGGAGAAGCTTTCTTT
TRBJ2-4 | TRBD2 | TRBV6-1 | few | CASSEASGERFVIQYF | TGTGCCAGCAGTGAAGCCAGCGGGGAACGTTTCGTCATTCAGTACTTC
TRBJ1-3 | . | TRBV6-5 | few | CASSYSSGNTIYF | TGTGCCAGCAGTTACTCCTCCGGGAACACCATATATTTT
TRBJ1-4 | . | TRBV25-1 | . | CASSEWGGRSKKLFF | TGTGCCAGCAGTGAATGGGGAGGACGGTCGAAAAAACTGTTTTTT
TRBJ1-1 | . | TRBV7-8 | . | CASSLARGGSPEAFF | TGTGCCAGCAGCTTAGCGAGGGGGGGCTCCCCTGAAGCTTTCTTT